This entry lists 5 T cell receptor beta chains sequenced from one sample in a study of T cell responses to AZD1222 COVID-19 vaccine. Repertoires were generated with immunoSEQ multiplex PCR, while TCRdb's copy carries only in-frame clones and drops some. The sample holds 100,000 to 140,000 clones, just over 90% seen once. The sequences come from peripheral blood, collected 28 days after the second AZD1222 dose. Receptors were obtained from an adult who received the AZD1222 COVID-19 vaccine.

This clone was picked up one time. The chain couples TRBV11-2 to TRBJ1-2; no clear D. Looked up from germline, CDR1 is SGHAT and CDR2 is FQNNGV. The CDR3 spans 13 residues. V shed 6 bases and J shed 5 bases, with 13 bases lying between them. CDR3 residues: CASRPIKVYGYTF. In DNA, the CDR3 is TGTGCCAGCAGACCCATCAAGGTTTATGGCTACACCTTC.

J is TRBJ2-7 and V is TRBV5-6; tentatively, D is TRBD2 (6 bases). The ends were cut back, 5 bases at V and 2 bases at J, with 11 bases in the middle. The CDR3 length is 13 residues. CDR1 SGHDT and CDR2 YYEEEE come from the germline V gene. The CDR3 spells CASRRRGTYEQYF. The CDR3 bases are TGTGCCAGCAGGAGGCGGGGAACCTACGAGCAGTACTTC.

In its sample, this clone was seen a few times. V usage is TRBV6-4 and J usage is TRBJ2-1; possible D gene TRBD1, 5 bases. Germline assignment: CDR1 MRHNA and CDR2 SNTAGT. The CDR3 is made up of 16 amino acids. With 0 bases removed from V and 4 bases from J, the gap between germline ends came to 13 bases. As DNA, the CDR3 is TGTGCCAGCAGTGACTCAGTAGGGGAAGGGTACAATGAGCAGTTCTTC. Its protein product is CASSDSVGEGYNEQFF.

This clone has more than one count but fewer than ten. V gene TRBV6-5 combines with J gene TRBJ2-2; 8 nucleotides line up with TRBD2. Trimming at V came to 6 bases and at J to 4 bases, leaving 4 bases not matched to a gene. Germline V gene data show CDR1 as MNHEY and CDR2 as SVGAGI. This CDR3 is built from 14 residues. CDR3 DNA: TGTGCCAGCAGCGCAGCGGGGGCCACCGGGGAGCTGTTTTTT. Its translation is CASSAAGATGELFF.

This chain uses TRBV20-1 with TRBJ1-1; no reliable D call. V was trimmed by 0 bases and J by 7 bases, leaving 6 bases between them. CDR3 length: 11 amino acids. Germline loops: CDR1 DFQATT, CDR2 SNEGSKA (reference sequence). CDR3 sequence (DNA): TGCAGTGCTAGAGATCGAAGTGAAGCTTTCTTT. Its protein product is CSARDRSEAFF.